This T cell receptor (beta chain) was sequenced during a study of beta chain features in type 1 diabetes. Points from the study as a whole: For Type 1 diabetes patients, all four CD4+ subsets carried TCRB CDR3s that were moderately but significantly shorter.

Concerning this clone itself: Its matching antigen is unknown.

The isolated RNA, all of it, was reverse transcribed, so expressed TCRB transcripts were what got sequenced. Measured with immunoSEQ multiplex PCR; TCRdb has only the in-frame clones, and not every one. The profile shows some 190,000 clones, 7.5% to 8.5% of them singletons. This CDR3 contains 13 residues. The germline V gene has CDR1 MNHEY and CDR2 SVGAGI. V lost 6 bases, J lost 7 bases, and 4 bases stayed unmatched. The sequenced sample was central memory CD4+ T cells from blood. The genes are TRBV6-5 and TRBJ2-1; 9 nucleotides match TRBD2. This sequence originates from a man between 18 and 29 years old with type 1 diabetes. CDR3 in amino acids: CASRDGLANEQFF. CDR3 sequence (DNA): TGTGCCAGCAGGGACGGACTAGCGAATGAGCAGTTCTTC.